Listed here is a single TCR beta chain. The antigen remains unidentified. After removal of 5 bases from V and 5 bases from J, the junction contained 5 bases not matched to a gene. This CDR3 has 13 residues. Per the germline V gene, CDR1 is SGHTA and CDR2 is FQGNSA. A single record per CDR3 protein comes from TCRdb applying MiXCR to the 5' RACE reads. The sample comprises a few hundred thousand distinct CDR3 sequences, 15% to 20% of which are singletons, and roughly 23% rests with the top ten. These data come from a study of T-cell memory formation after mild COVID-19. Overall study findings and caveats: CD4/CD8 balance held among clones contracting day 15 to 85, and later expanders leaned CD4+.

V usage is TRBV7-2 and J usage is TRBJ2-5, with 7 bases that match TRBD1. Sequenced material: PBMCs or a T cell subset sorted from them (not recorded which). The sequence came from a man between 18 and 35 years old who had mild COVID-19 (a few samples of this study predate the infection). Cell type and time point are not known. The chain's CDR3 is CASSQTGPETQYF. The DNA for the CDR3 is TGTGCCAGCAGCCAGACAGGGCCGGAGACCCAGTACTTC.